This T cell receptor beta chain was obtained from a study of response to subunit inactivated influenza vaccine. Remarks on this clonotype: Its antigen is unidentified.

TCRdb used MiXCR to reprocess the RT-PCR reads, holding one entry per CDR3 protein. Of about 780,000 distinct CDR3 sequences listed, approximately 17% are singletons. Regarding the study as a whole: There was a suggestion from the authors that each seasonal influenza vaccination recruits few new T cells.

From germline, CDR1 is SGHNT and CDR2 YYREEE (reference sequence). V was shortened by 5 bases and J by 7 bases, with 19 bases between the two germline ends. CDR3 length equals 15 residues. Sequences were derived from PBMCs from blood, sampled 4 to 6 days after vaccination. The sequence came from a man aged 45-65 years who received an inactivated influenza vaccine. The chain recombines TRBV5-4 with TRBJ2-1, with D maybe TRBD2 (7 bases). This CDR3 reads CASRGAGGPRNEQFF. Written as DNA, the CDR3 is TGTGCCAGCAGAGGGGCCGGGGGGCCGAGGAATGAGCAGTTCTTC.